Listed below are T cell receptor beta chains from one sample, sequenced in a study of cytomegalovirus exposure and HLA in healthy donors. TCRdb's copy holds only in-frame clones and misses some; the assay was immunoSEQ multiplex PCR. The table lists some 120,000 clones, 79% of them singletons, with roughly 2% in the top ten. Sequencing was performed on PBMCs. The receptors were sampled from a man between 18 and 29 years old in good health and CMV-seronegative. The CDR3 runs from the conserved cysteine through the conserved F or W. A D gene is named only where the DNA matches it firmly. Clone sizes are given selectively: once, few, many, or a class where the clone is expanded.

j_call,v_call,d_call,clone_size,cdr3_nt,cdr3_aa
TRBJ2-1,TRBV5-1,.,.,TGCGCCAGCAGCTTATCGGAGGGACACAATGAGCAGTTCTTC,CASSLSEGHNEQFF
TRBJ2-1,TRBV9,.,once,TGTGCCAGCAACCCGAGCGGGCTGACCTACAATGAGCAGTTCTTC,CASNPSGLTYNEQFF
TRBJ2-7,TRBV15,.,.,TGTGCCACCAGCAGAGTCTTAGAGAGCTCCTACGAGCAGTACTTC,CATSRVLESSYEQYF
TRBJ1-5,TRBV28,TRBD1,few,TGTGCCAGCAGTCTCCACAGGGGACAGCCCCAGCATTTT,CASSLHRGQPQHF
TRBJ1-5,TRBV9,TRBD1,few,TGTGCCAGCAGCGTAGTCCGTAGGGGACAGGGCCTGTGCTCAAGCCAGCCCCAGCATTTT,CASSVVRRGQGLCSSQPQHF
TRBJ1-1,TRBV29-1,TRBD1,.,TGCAGCGTATCCAGACAGGGAGGCACTGAAGCTTTCTTT,CSVSRQGGTEAFF
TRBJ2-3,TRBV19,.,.,TGTGCCAGTAGTATTGGGGGGTACACAGATACGCAGTATTTT,CASSIGGYTDTQYF
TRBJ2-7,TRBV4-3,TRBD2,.,TGCGCCAGCAGCCAAGATAATAGCGGGCCTACCTACGAGCAGTACTTC,CASSQDNSGPTYEQYF
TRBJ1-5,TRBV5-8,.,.,TGTGCCAGCAGCCTTCATCAGCCCCAGCATTTT,CASSLHQPQHF
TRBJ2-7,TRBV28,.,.,TGTGCCAGCAGCTCCGGGTACGAGCAGTACTTC,CASSSGYEQYF
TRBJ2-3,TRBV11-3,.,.,TGTGCCAGCAGCTTAGGGGGCCCTGAGAGAGATACGCAGTATTTT,CASSLGGPERDTQYF
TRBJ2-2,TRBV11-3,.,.,TGTGCCAGCAGCTTAGACGTATGGGGGGACAGATCCACCGGGGAGCTGTTTTTT,CASSLDVWGDRSTGELFF
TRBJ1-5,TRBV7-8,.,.,TGTGCCAGCAGCCAGAACCTTAACAATCAGCCCCAGCATTTT,CASSQNLNNQPQHF
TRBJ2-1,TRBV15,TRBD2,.,TGTGCCACCAGCAGACTAGCGGGAGGCATTTACAATGAGCAGTTCTTC,CATSRLAGGIYNEQFF
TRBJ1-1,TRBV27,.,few,TGTGCCACCGGTCAGGGGTCGAACACTGAAGCTTTCTTT,CATGQGSNTEAFF
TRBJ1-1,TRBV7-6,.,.,TGTGCCAGCAGCTTATCCCTGGGCGGGGGGAACACTGAAGCTTTCTTT,CASSLSLGGGNTEAFF
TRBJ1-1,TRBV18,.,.,TGTGCCAGCTCACCCACAATGGAGGGGACTGAAGCTTTCTTT,CASSPTMEGTEAFF
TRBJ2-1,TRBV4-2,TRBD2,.,TGTGCCAGCAGCCAAGGGACTAGCGGGGGGGTGCTCTCCTACAATGAGCAGTTCTTC,CASSQGTSGGVLSYNEQFF
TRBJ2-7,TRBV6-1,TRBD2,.,TGTGCCAGCAGTGAAGCGGGGATGCGTCGGGGGGTCGACTACGAGCAGTACTTC,CASSEAGMRRGVDYEQYF
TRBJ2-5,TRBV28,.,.,TGTGCCAGCAGCCGAGAGACCCAGTACTTC,CASSRETQYF
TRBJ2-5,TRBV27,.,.,TGTGCCAGCAGTCTAAGACTGAAAGAGACCCAGTACTTC,CASSLRLKETQYF
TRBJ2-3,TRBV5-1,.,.,TGCGCCAGCAGCTTAACAGGCACAGATACGCAGTATTTT,CASSLTGTDTQYF
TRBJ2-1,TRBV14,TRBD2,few,TGTGCCAGCAGCCAACTAGCGGGAGGGTCATACAATGAGCAGTTCTTC,CASSQLAGGSYNEQFF
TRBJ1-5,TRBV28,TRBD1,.,TGTGCCAGCAGTTCACCAGGGGGCCCTAGCAATCAGCCCCAGCATTTT,CASSSPGGPSNQPQHF
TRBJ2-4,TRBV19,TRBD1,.,TGTGCCAGTAGCGGTAATATCGGGACAGGGAAGGCCATTCAGTACTTC,CASSGNIGTGKAIQYF
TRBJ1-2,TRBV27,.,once,TGTGCCAGCAGTTTAGCTCGGGGGGACGTTAGCTACACCTTC,CASSLARGDVSYTF
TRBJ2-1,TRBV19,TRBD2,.,TGTGCCAGTAACCCGTCGACTAGCGGGTTAAACGAGCAGTTCTTC,CASNPSTSGLNEQFF
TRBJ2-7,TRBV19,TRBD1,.,TGTGCCAGTAGAAGGACAGGGGGCCCTGGAGTTTCATCCTACGAGCAGTACTTC,CASRRTGGPGVSSYEQYF
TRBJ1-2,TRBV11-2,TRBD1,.,TGTGCCAGCAGCTTCACAGGGGACGCGGGGGGCTACACCTTC,CASSFTGDAGGYTF
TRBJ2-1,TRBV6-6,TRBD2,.,TGTGCCAGCAGGGGGGGTAAGCTAGCGGCCAATGAGCAGTTCTTC,CASRGGKLAANEQFF
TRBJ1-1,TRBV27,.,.,TGTGCCAGCAGTTTTCTCGGGGGCACTGAAGCTTTCTTT,CASSFLGGTEAFF
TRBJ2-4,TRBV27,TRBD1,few,TGTGCCACTCGGGACAGGGGTCTAGCCAAAAACATTCAGTACTTC,CATRDRGLAKNIQYF
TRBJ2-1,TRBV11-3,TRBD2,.,TGTGCCAGCAGCTTAGTTAGGTTCGCGGGAGGGTATTACAATGAGCAGTTCTTC,CASSLVRFAGGYYNEQFF
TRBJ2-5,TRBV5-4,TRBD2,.,TGTGCCAGCAGCCCTCCTCCTAGCGGGAGCAAGGAGACCCAGTACTTC,CASSPPPSGSKETQYF
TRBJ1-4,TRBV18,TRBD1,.,TGTGCCAGCCGACAGGGTTCTAATGAAAAACTGTTTTTT,CASRQGSNEKLFF
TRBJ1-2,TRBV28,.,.,TGTGCCAGCAGTATCCGGACCCCAGGAGGCTATGGCTACACCTTC,CASSIRTPGGYGYTF
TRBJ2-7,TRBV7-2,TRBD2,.,TGTGCCAGCAGCTTAACAGCGGGAGAGGGGTTCGAGCAGTACTTC,CASSLTAGEGFEQYF
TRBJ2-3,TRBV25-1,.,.,TGTGCCAGCAGTGAATGGGCGAGCACAGATACGCAGTATTTT,CASSEWASTDTQYF
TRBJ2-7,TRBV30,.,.,TGTGCCTGGAGTAGACGCCTTGGGGGCTACGAGCAGTACTTC,CAWSRRLGGYEQYF
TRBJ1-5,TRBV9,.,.,TGTGCCAGCAGCGTAGACAATTTGAGCAATCAGCCCCAGCATTTT,CASSVDNLSNQPQHF
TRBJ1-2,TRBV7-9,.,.,TGTGCCAGCAGCTTAGGGATCGCAGGGAACTATGGCTACACCTTC,CASSLGIAGNYGYTF
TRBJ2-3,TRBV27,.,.,TGTGCCAGCATACCCCTCCACCAGGAAAACACAGATACGCAGTATTTT,CASIPLHQENTDTQYF
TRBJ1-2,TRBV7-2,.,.,TGTGCCAGCAGCTTTTCCGGGGGACTAGCTAACTATGGCTACACCTTC,CASSFSGGLANYGYTF
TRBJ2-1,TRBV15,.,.,TGTGCCACCAGCAGAGATTCTGAGGGGGAAGGTGAGCAGTTCTTC,CATSRDSEGEGEQFF
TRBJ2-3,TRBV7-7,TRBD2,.,TGTGCCAGCAGCTTAGCTAGCGGGATTGGTAGCACAGATACGCAGTATTTT,CASSLASGIGSTDTQYF
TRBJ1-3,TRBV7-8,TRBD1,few,TGTGCCAGCAGCCTTCGTCGGGACAGGGCGCCTGGAAACACCATATATTTT,CASSLRRDRAPGNTIYF
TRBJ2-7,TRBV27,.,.,TGTGCCAGCAGTTCACCCGAGGCCGCTGGTTACGAGCAGTACTTC,CASSSPEAAGYEQYF
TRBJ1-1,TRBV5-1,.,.,TGCGCCAGCAGCTTGGTAGCAGCGAACACTGAAGCTTTCTTT,CASSLVAANTEAFF
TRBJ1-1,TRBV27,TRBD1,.,TGTGCCAGCAGATTCACAGGGGTGGCTGAAGCTTTCTTT,CASRFTGVAEAFF
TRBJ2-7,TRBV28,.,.,TGTGCCAGCAGTTTCGGAGCGTGGGGTCCAGGGAAGTCCTACGAGCAGTACTTC,CASSFGAWGPGKSYEQYF